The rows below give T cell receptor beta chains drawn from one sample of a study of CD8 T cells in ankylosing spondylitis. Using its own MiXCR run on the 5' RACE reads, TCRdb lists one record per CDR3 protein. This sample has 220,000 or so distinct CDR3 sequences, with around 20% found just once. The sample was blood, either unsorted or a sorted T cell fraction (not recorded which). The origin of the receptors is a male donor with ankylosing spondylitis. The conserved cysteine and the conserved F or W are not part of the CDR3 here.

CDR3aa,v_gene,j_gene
ASSEGQYNEQF,TRBV6-4,TRBJ2-1
ASSFDRGSNQPQH,TRBV27,TRBJ1-5
AWSWTSGSRDTQY,TRBV30,TRBJ2-3
ASSRGGETQY,TRBV25-1,TRBJ2-5
ASSYRITSGGSDTQY,TRBV6-2/TRBV6-3,TRBJ2-3
ASSQEPGLAFEAF,TRBV4-3,TRBJ1-1
ASSPPTGSSYNSPLH,TRBV12-3/TRBV12-4,TRBJ1-6
ASSQGLAGGSSYNEQF,TRBV6-2/TRBV6-3,TRBJ2-1
ASAQQGVVYEQY,TRBV6-2/TRBV6-3,TRBJ2-7
SVEDREGSGRTGELF,TRBV29-1,TRBJ2-2
ASSLESTGNQPQH,TRBV7-9,TRBJ1-5
ASSQFTGDYGYT,TRBV4-3,TRBJ1-2
AWSTGPSGHNSPLH,TRBV30,TRBJ1-6
ASSFGTPYNEQF,TRBV6-2/TRBV6-3,TRBJ2-1
ASSQAQDLTETQY,TRBV4-2,TRBJ2-5
ASQYDMTEAF,TRBV18,TRBJ1-1
ASSFGTGSAYEQY,TRBV7-8,TRBJ2-7
ASSGTSGSEQF,TRBV7-2,TRBJ2-1
ASSFGTGVDTEAF,TRBV27,TRBJ1-1
SARDPGREDTGELF,TRBV20-1,TRBJ2-2
AGADSSGNTIY,TRBV2,TRBJ1-3
ASSLVWLTSGEEDTQY,TRBV11-1,TRBJ2-3
ASSYRTSGGEYNEQF,TRBV4-1,TRBJ2-1